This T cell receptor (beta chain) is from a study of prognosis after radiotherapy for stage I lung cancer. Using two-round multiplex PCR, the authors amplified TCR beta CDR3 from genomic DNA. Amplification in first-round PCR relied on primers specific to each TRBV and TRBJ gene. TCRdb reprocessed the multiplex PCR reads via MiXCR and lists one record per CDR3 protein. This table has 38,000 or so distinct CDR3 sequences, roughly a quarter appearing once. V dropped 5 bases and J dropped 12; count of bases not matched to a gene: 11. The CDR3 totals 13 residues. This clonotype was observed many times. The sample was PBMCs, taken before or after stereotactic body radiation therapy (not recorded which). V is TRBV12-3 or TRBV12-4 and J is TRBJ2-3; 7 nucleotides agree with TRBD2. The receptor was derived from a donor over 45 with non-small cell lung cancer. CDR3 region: CASSPRGSGVQYF. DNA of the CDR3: TGTGCCAGCAGTCCCCGGGGAAGCGGGGTTCAGTATTTT.